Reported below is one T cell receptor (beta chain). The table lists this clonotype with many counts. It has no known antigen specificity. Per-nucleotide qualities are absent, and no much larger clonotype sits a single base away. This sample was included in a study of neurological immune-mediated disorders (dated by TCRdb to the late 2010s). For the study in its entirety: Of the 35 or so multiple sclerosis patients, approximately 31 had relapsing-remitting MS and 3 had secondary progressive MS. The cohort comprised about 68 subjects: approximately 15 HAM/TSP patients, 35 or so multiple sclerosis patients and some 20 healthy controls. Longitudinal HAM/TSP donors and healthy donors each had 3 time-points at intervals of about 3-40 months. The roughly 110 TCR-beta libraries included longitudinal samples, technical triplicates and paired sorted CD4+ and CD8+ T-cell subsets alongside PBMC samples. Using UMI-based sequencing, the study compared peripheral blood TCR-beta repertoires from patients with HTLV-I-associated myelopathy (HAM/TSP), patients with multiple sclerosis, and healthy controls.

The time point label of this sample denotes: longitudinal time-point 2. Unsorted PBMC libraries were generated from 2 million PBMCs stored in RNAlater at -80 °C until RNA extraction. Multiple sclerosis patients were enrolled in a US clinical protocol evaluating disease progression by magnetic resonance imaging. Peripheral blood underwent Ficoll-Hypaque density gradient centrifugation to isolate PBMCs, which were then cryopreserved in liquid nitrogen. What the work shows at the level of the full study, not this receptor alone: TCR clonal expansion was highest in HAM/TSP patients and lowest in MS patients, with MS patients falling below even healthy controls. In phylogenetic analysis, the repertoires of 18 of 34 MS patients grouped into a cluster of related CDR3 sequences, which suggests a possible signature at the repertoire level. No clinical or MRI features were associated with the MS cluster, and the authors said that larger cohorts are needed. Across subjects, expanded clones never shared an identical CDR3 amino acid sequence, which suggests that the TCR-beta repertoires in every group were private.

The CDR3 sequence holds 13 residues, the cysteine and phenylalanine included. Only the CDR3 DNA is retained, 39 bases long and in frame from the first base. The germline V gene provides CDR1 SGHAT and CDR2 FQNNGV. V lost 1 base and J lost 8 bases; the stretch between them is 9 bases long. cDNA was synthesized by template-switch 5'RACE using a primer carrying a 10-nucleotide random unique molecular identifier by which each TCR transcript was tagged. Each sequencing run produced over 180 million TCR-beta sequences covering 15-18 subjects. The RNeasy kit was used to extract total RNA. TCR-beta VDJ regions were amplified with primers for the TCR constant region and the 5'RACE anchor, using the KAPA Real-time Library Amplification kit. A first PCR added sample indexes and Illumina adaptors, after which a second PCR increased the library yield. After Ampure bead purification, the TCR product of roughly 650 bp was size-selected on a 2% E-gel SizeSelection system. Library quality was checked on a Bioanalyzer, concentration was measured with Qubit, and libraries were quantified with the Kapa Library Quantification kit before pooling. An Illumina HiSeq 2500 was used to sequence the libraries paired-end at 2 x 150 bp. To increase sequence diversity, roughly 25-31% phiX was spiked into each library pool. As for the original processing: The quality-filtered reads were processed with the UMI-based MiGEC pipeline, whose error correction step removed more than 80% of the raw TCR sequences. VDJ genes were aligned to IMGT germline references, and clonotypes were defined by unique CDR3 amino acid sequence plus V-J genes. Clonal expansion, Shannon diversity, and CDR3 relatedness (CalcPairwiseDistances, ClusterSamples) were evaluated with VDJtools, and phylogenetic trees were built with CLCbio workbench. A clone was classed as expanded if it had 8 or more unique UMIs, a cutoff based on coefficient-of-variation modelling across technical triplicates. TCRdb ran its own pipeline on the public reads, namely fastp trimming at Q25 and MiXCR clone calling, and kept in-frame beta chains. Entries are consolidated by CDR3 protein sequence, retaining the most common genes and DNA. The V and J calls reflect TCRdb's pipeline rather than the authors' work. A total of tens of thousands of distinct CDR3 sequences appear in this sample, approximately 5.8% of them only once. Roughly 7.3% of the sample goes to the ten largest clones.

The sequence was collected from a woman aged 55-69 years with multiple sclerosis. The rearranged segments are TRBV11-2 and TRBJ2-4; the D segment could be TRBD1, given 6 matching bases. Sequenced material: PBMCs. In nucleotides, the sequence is TGTGCCAGCAGCTTAGCCAGGGGACACATTCAGTACTTC. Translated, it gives CASSLARGHIQYF.